This passage covers 26 T cell receptor beta chains from one sample sequenced in a study of blood T cell repertoires in COVID-19. Assay used: immunoSEQ multiplex PCR; TCRdb lists only in-frame clones, some missing. Among nearly 90,000 clones listed, 88% were seen once. The source material was peripheral blood. These receptors were taken from a man aged 55 to 70 with acute or convalescent COVID-19.

V usage is TRBV14 and J usage is TRBJ1-4; 7 nucleotides match TRBD1. With 6 bases clipped from V and 6 bases from J, the junction kept 7 bases outside the gene matches. This CDR3 has 14 amino acids. CDR1 SGHDN and CDR2 FVKESK come from the germline V gene. Written as DNA, the CDR3 is TGTGCCAGCAGACAGACAGGGTGGGATGAAAAACTGTTTTTT. The encoded protein is CASRQTGWDEKLFF.

The genes are TRBV7-3 and TRBJ2-2; D call uncertain. The germline V gene has CDR1 SGHTA and CDR2 FQGTGA. The CDR3 runs to 14 residues. Trimming took 3 bases from V and 0 from J, leaving 5 bases between them. The CDR3 sequence is CASSFQANTGELFF. The CDR3, as DNA: TGTGCCAGCAGCTTTCAGGCGAACACCGGGGAGCTGTTTTTT.

V usage is TRBV20-1 and J usage is TRBJ1-1; no definite D call. Germline values: CDR1 DFQATT, CDR2 SNEGSKA (reference sequence). This CDR3 contains 15 residues. V shed 3 bases and J shed 5 bases, with 19 bases lying between them. CDR3 coding DNA: TGCAGTGCTAGTGAAACGGAGCCGATCGGGACTGAAGCTTTCTTT. Its translation: CSASETEPIGTEAFF.

The J gene is TRBJ1-1, the V gene TRBV5-8; D call uncertain. Germline V gene lookup returns CDR1 SGHTS and CDR2 YDEGEE. CDR3 length: 12 amino acids. V lost 1 base and J 11 bases, leaving 12 bases between the germline ends. The CDR3 loop reads CASSLRGQSAFF. The CDR3 DNA sequence: TGTGCCAGCAGCTTGCGAGGTCAGTCTGCTTTCTTT.

This rearrangement joins TRBV18 to TRBJ1-1; D is possibly TRBD1 (5 bases). CDR1 KGHSH and CDR2 LQKENI come from the germline V gene. Trimming shortened V by 4 bases and J by 1 base, and 10 bases separated the two germline ends. This CDR3 contains 14 residues. The CDR3 DNA reads TGTGCCAGCTCACAGAATGGACAGAACACTGAAGCTTTCTTT. Its translation is CASSQNGQNTEAFF.

This chain uses TRBV27 with TRBJ2-7, with TRBD1 as a possible D gene (6 bases). The CDR3 has 15 amino acids. From germline, CDR1 is MNHEY and CDR2 SMNVEV (reference sequence). The V end lost 3 bases, the J end lost 1 base, and 13 bases lay between the germline ends. The CDR3 sequence is CASSFREGVSYEQYF. CDR3 coding DNA: TGTGCCAGCAGTTTTCGTGAGGGGGTATCCTACGAGCAGTACTTC.

The chain joins TRBV19 to TRBJ2-7; 7 bases match TRBD1. CDR1 and CDR2 from the germline V gene are LNHDA and SQIVND (reference sequence). The V and J ends lost 8 bases and 5 bases, in that order; junction bases with no gene match: 6. This CDR3 region has 12 residues. The CDR3 DNA reads TGTGCCAGTCGTGACAGGGTCCACGAGCAGTACTTC. Its protein product is CASRDRVHEQYF.

The rearrangement joins TRBV19 to TRBJ1-4; 7 nucleotides match TRBD1. The germline CDR1 and CDR2 sequences are LNHDA and SQIVND (reference sequence). This CDR3 contains 13 residues. Germline trimming cut 6 bases from V and 8 bases from J; bases unmatched to any gene: 6. This CDR3 reads CASSPPGGEKLFF. In nucleotides, the CDR3 is TGTGCCAGTAGCCCTCCAGGGGGGGAAAAACTGTTTTTT.

A single count supports this clone. The genes are TRBV5-1 and TRBJ1-1, with TRBD1 matching over 9 bases. This CDR3 contains 15 residues. Germline V gene lookup returns CDR1 SGHRS and CDR2 YFSETQ. With 0 bases clipped from V and 4 bases from J, the junction kept 4 bases outside the gene matches. CDR3 nucleotides: TGCGCCAGCAGCTTGGGGGGACAGGGTGTCACTGAAGCTTTCTTT. Amino acid sequence: CASSLGGQGVTEAFF.

J is TRBJ1-1 and V is TRBV10-3; 8 bases agree with TRBD1. Germline CDR1 and CDR2: ENHRY and SYGVKD. V gave up 6 bases and J gave up 4 bases; unmatched junction bases: 1. This CDR3 contains 12 residues. CDR3 bases: TGTGCCATCAGCACAGGGGGCACTGAAGCTTTCTTT. This codes for CAISTGGTEAFF.

This clone is a singleton in its sample. The V call is TRBV2, the J call TRBJ1-2; D unclear. This CDR3 region has 12 residues. Trimming removed 8 bases at V and 3 bases at J, with 10 bases between. Germline CDR1 SNHLY, CDR2 FYNNEI. The CDR3 sequence is CASLGGYYGYTF. CDR3 sequence (DNA): TGTGCCAGCCTGGGAGGTTACTATGGCTACACCTTC.

The V gene is TRBV5-4, the J gene TRBJ1-2, with D possibly matching TRBD1 (5 bases). Trimming took off 2 bases at V and 3 bases at J, with 14 bases between the two ends. This CDR3 comprises 15 residues. Germline V gene lookup returns CDR1 SGHNT and CDR2 YYREEE (reference sequence). DNA of the CDR3: TGTGCCAGCAGCTTTCGGCCAGTAGGGGACTATGGCTACACCTTC. It translates to CASSFRPVGDYGYTF.

J is TRBJ1-3 and V is TRBV12-3 or TRBV12-4, with D unresolved. Trimming cost V 6 bases and J 8 bases, with 14 bases left between them. The CDR3 runs 13 residues. The CDR3 is CASRPISVYTIYF. In DNA form, the CDR3 reads TGTGCCAGCAGACCAATTTCGGTGTACACCATATATTTT.

V and J are TRBV18 and TRBJ2-4, with 10 bases identical to TRBD2. Germline loops: CDR1 KGHSH, CDR2 LQKENI. CDR3 size: 14 residues. V gave up 3 bases and J gave up 8 bases; unmatched junction bases: 4. The CDR3 reads CASSPPLAGDIQYF. The CDR3 DNA is TGTGCCAGCTCACCCCCTCTAGCGGGAGACATTCAGTACTTC.

The chain couples TRBV6-1 to TRBJ2-7; D is unclear. CDR1 MNHNS and CDR2 SASEGT come from the germline V gene. The CDR3 contains 12 residues. V was shortened by 2 bases and J by 6 bases, with 8 bases between the two germline ends. This chain's CDR3 is CASSETTGEQYF. The CDR3 nucleotides read TGTGCCAGCAGTGAAACGACGGGCGAGCAGTACTTC.

The rearrangement uses TRBV6-6 and TRBJ2-3, with 7 bases fitting TRBD1. This CDR3 region has 16 residues. Trimming took 0 bases from V and 1 from J; bases not matched to a gene: 4. Germline CDR1 MNHNY, CDR2 SVGAGI (reference sequence). The CDR3 is CASSYSKRGRTDTQYF. CDR3 nucleotide sequence: TGTGCCAGCAGTTACTCGAAGAGGGGGCGCACAGATACGCAGTATTTT.

There are a few counts of this clone. This chain joins TRBV5-1 and TRBJ1-4, with 10 bases that match TRBD1. Germline lookup yields CDR1 SGHRS and CDR2 YFSETQ. CDR3 length equals 17 residues. Trimming took 3 bases from V and 1 from J; bases not matched to a gene: 6. DNA for the CDR3: TGCGCCAGCAGCTACCTGGGGACAGGGGTAACTAATGAAAAACTGTTTTTT. This encodes CASSYLGTGVTNEKLFF.

The CDR3 region is CASSPNDRGYEQYF. Here the CDR3 DNA reads TGTGCCAGCAGCCCTAACGACAGGGGGTACGAGCAGTACTTC. V usage is TRBV7-8 and J usage is TRBJ2-7; 9 bases map to TRBD1. The CDR3 length is 14 residues. Per germline, CDR1 SGHVS and CDR2 FQNEAQ. J was trimmed by 4 bases and V by 5 bases; bases with no gene match: 6.

The gene calls are TRBV18 and TRBJ1-1; D perhaps matches TRBD1 (6 bases). This CDR3 comprises 14 residues. Trimming left V 4 bases short and J 1 base short, with 10 bases between. Germline CDR1 KGHSH, CDR2 LQKENI. CDR3 sequence: CASSQDRKNTEAFF. CDR3 nucleotide sequence: TGTGCCAGCTCACAGGACAGAAAGAACACTGAAGCTTTCTTT.

V and J are TRBV14 and TRBJ1-3; D possibly corresponds to TRBD1 (6 bases). CDR3 length: 15 residues. The germline CDR1 and CDR2 sequences are SGHDN and FVKESK. Trimming removed 5 bases at V and 5 bases at J, with 16 bases between. CDR3 sequence reads: CASSSSGQMRNTIYF. The CDR3 DNA reads as TGTGCCAGCAGCTCTTCTGGACAGATGCGAAACACCATATATTTT.

Concerning this clone itself: This same CDR3 is encoded by further DNA sequences in the sample. The rearrangement links TRBV3-1 (or the pseudogene TRBV3-2) to TRBJ1-1; D ambiguous. The ends were cut back, 1 base at V and 0 bases at J, with 6 bases in the middle. The germline CDR1 and CDR2 sequences are LGHDT and YNNKEL (reference sequence). This CDR3 has 14 residues. CDR3 sequence (DNA): TGTGCCAGCAGCCAAGGCGGAGTGAACACTGAAGCTTTCTTT. This sequence encodes CASSQGGVNTEAFF.

This chain connects TRBV6-5 to TRBJ2-1; TRBD1 is a possible D gene (6 bases). This CDR3 has 14 amino acids. V was clipped by 2 bases and J by 5 bases, with 10 bases between them. Germline lookup yields CDR1 MNHEY and CDR2 SVGAGI. The CDR3 nucleotides are TGTGCCAGCAGTTACGCTGGACAGCACAATGAGCAGTTCTTC. Translation gives CASSYAGQHNEQFF.

This sequence joins TRBV7-2 and TRBJ2-1; TRBD1 matches 10 bases. Per germline, CDR1 SGHTA and CDR2 FQGNSA. V trimming: 5 bases; J trimming: 7 bases; junction bases outside the gene matches: 8. The CDR3 is 15 residues long. This chain's CDR3 is CASSPRTGGDNEQFF. The CDR3 DNA reads TGTGCCAGCAGCCCCAGGACAGGGGGAGATAATGAGCAGTTCTTC.

The gene calls are TRBV29-1 and TRBJ2-1; TRBD1 matches 7 bases. Germline-derived CDR1 and CDR2 are SQVTM and ANQGSEA. There are 13 residues in the CDR3. Losses at the gene ends were 4 bases for V and 5 bases for J; bases not matched to a gene: 5. CDR3 protein: CSVAPTGNNEQFF. The CDR3 DNA reads TGCAGCGTTGCCCCGACAGGGAACAATGAGCAGTTCTTC.

The chain is built from TRBV7-3 and TRBJ2-7; tentative D call: TRBD1 (6 bases). The CDR3 loop spans 19 amino acids. V lost 2 bases and J lost 2, with 25 bases in between. Germline CDR1 is SGHTA and CDR2 is FQGTGA. Here the CDR3 reads CASSLFPSLRGQNTYEQYF. As DNA, the CDR3 is TGTGCCAGCAGCTTATTCCCTTCCCTGAGGGGACAAAATACCTACGAGCAGTACTTC.

This clone was detected only a few times. This chain joins TRBV19 and TRBJ1-2, with 7 nucleotides matching TRBD1. The V gene's germline CDR1 is LNHDA and CDR2 SQIVND (reference sequence). V shed 3 bases, J shed 4 bases, and the junction held 8 bases outside the gene matches. This CDR3 has 15 residues. CDR3 sequence (DNA): TGTGCCAGTAGTATTACAGGGGAGACTCCCTATGGCTACACCTTC. Its protein product is CASSITGETPYGYTF. The whole variable domain, filled in from reference TRBV19 and TRBJ1-2, reads DGGITQSPKYLFRKEGQNVTLSCEQNLNHDAMYWYRQDPGQGLRLIYYSQIVNDFQKGDIAEGYSVSREKKESFPLTVTSAQKNPTAFYLCASSITGETPYGYTFGSGTRLTVV.